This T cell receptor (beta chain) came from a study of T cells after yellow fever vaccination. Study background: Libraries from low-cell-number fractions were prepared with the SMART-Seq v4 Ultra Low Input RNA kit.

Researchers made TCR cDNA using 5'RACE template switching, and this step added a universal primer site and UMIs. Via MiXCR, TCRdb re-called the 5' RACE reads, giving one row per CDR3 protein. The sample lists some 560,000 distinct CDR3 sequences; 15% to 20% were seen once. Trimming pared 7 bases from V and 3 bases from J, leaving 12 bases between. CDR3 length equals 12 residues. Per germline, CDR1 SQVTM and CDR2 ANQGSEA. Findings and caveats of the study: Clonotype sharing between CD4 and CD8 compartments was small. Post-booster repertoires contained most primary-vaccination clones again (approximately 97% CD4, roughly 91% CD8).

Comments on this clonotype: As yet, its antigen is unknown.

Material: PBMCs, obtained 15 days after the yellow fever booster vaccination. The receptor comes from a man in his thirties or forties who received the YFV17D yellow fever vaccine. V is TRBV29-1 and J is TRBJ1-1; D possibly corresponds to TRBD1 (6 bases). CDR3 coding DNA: TGCAGCGCAGGACAGCCTTACACTGAAGCTTTCTTT. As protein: CSAGQPYTEAFF.